The next 28 T cell receptor beta chains were all read from a single sample in a study of spatial heterogeneity in lung cancer. Whole-study findings and limits: Counts that tracked tumor mutation counts were those of expanded intratumoral alpha and beta TCRs.

Regarding time point: sample taken at primary tumor resection. Their target antigens are unknown. TCRdb itself ran the 5' RACE reads through MiXCR, one entry per CDR3 protein. The data contain some 15,000 distinct CDR3 sequences, 4.7% of them singletons. This specimen consisted of lung tumor tissue, obtained at surgery. The origin of the receptors is a female donor with early-stage non-small cell lung cancer.

This clonotype was seen ten or more times. This beta chain is a stray read from a library made for alpha chains; its abundance is not meaningful. The chain couples TRBV7-2 to TRBJ1-2; TRBD1 might be the D (6 bases). The CDR3 has 15 residues. The germline CDR1 and CDR2 sequences are SGHTA and FQGNSA. With 5 bases removed from V and 4 bases from J, the gap between germline ends came to 17 bases. The CDR3: CASSLTGEIPYGYTF. CDR3 nucleotides: TGTGCCAGCAGCCTGACAGGAGAGATCCCCTATGGCTACACCTTC.

The table lists this clonotype with many counts. This beta chain is off target for a library built for alpha chains, so its abundance means little. The chain is built from TRBV18 and TRBJ1-1, with D perhaps matching TRBD1 (5 bases). Deletions cut 6 bases from V and 1 base from J, with 12 bases between. The CDR3 covers 14 residues. Per the germline V gene, CDR1 is KGHSH and CDR2 is LQKENI. CDR3 nucleotide sequence: TGTGCCAGCTCTATCGACAGAAAGAACACTGAAGCTTTCTTT. Encoded protein: CASSIDRKNTEAFF.

By share, this clonotype counts as medium-sized (0.01 to 0.1%). Within a library made for alpha chains, this beta chain is off target, and its count is uninformative. The V and J genes are TRBV19 and TRBJ1-5; D remains ambiguous. Trimming pared 0 bases from V and 9 bases from J, leaving 9 bases between. The V gene's germline CDR1 is LNHDA and CDR2 SQIVND (reference sequence). This CDR3 contains 13 residues. The CDR3 nucleotides are TGTGCCAGTAGTATAGATAGACGTTCGCCCCAGCATTTT. Amino acid sequence: CASSIDRRSPQHF.

In this sample, this clonotype turned up many times. This beta chain was picked up by a library intended for alpha chains and is off target, so its count carries little meaning. The genes are TRBV7-3 and TRBJ1-1; D uncertain. This CDR3 comprises 13 residues. The germline V and J ends were trimmed by 3 bases and 2 bases, with 7 bases remaining between them. Germline V lookup: CDR1 SGHTA, CDR2 FQGTGA. CDR3 DNA sequence: TGTGCCAGCAGCTTTAGCCGTAACACTGAAGCTTTCTTT. Residues: CASSFSRNTEAFF. Using reference TRBV7-3 and TRBJ1-1 for the parts outside the CDR3, the full variable domain is GAGVSQTPSNKVTEKGKYVELRCDPISGHTALYWYRQSLGQGPEFLIYFQGTGAADDSGLPNDRFFAVRPEGSVSTLKIQRTERGDSAVYLCASSFSRNTEAFFGQGTRLTVV.

This clonotype was detected many times. This beta chain represents an off-target read in a library built for alpha chains; its size is of limited meaning. The J gene is TRBJ2-2, the V gene TRBV12-3 or TRBV12-4; perhaps TRBD1 as D (6 bases). Trimming removed 6 bases at V and 6 bases at J, with 11 bases between. The CDR3 is 13 residues long. The CDR3 loop is CASRFQGSGELFF. The CDR3 coding sequence is TGTGCCAGCAGATTCCAGGGGTCCGGGGAGCTGTTTTTT.

The table lists this clonotype with many counts. Since the library was made to target alpha chains, this beta chain is a stray read and its abundance is not meaningful. The chain uses TRBV20-1 and TRBJ2-7; possibly TRBD2 for D (5 bases). CDR3 length: 12 residues. Germline V gene sequence: CDR1 DFQATT, CDR2 SNEGSKA (reference sequence). Between the trimmed V and J ends, which lost 5 bases and 3 bases, there was a span of 11 bases. The CDR3 loop is CSAHDGLYEQYF. CDR3 sequence (DNA): TGCAGTGCTCACGACGGACTCTACGAGCAGTACTTC.

This clonotype has at least ten counts. This beta chain came through as a stray read in a library set up for alpha chains, and its size says little. The chain recombines TRBV5-1 with TRBJ2-2; perhaps TRBD2 as D (6 bases). CDR1 is SGHRS and CDR2 is YFSETQ in the germline V gene. The ends were cut back, 5 bases at V and 3 bases at J, with 14 bases in the middle. There are 15 residues in the CDR3. The CDR3 spells CASRRGVSDTGELFF. The CDR3 region has the DNA TGCGCCAGCAGGCGCGGGGTATCGGACACCGGGGAGCTGTTTTTT.

This clonotype was seen only a few times. The library was designed around alpha chains, so this beta chain is a stray read whose abundance carries little weight. The rearrangement joins TRBV18 to TRBJ1-5; the match to TRBD1 covers 7 bases. The CDR3 is 16 amino acids. The ends lost 4 bases at V and 1 base at J; junction bases unmatched: 7. Germline lookup yields CDR1 KGHSH and CDR2 LQKENI. DNA for the CDR3: TGTGCCAGCTCACGGGAACAGGGGCGGAGCAATCAGCCCCAGCATTTT. Its protein product is CASSREQGRSNQPQHF.

This clonotype was detected many times. This beta chain slipped into a library made for alpha chains as a stray read, so its size is not meaningful. This chain connects TRBV30 to TRBJ2-4; the match to TRBD1 covers 9 bases. This CDR3 spans 13 amino acids. After removal of 2 bases from V and 9 bases from J, the junction contained 5 bases not matched to a gene. CDR1 is GTSNPN, CDR2 SVGIG, per germline (reference sequence). The chain's CDR3 is CAWSTGQGSIQYF. Here the CDR3 DNA reads TGTGCCTGGAGTACTGGACAGGGGAGCATTCAGTACTTC.

This clonotype was recorded at least ten times. Because the library targeted alpha chains, this beta chain is an off-target read whose size means little. This sequence joins TRBV12-3 or TRBV12-4 and TRBJ2-7, with D tentatively TRBD2 (5 bases). Trimming took 6 bases from V and 7 from J, leaving 13 bases between them. This CDR3 has 12 residues. The CDR3 coding sequence is TGTGCCAGCAGCTCTAGCAAAGGGGAGCAGTACTTC. This sequence encodes CASSSSKGEQYF.

This clonotype was recorded at least ten times. Because the library targeted alpha chains, this beta chain is an off-target read whose size means little. V usage is TRBV28 and J usage is TRBJ2-7; 15 nucleotides agree with TRBD2. Germline trimming cut 7 bases from V and 4 bases from J; bases unmatched to any gene: 5. This CDR3 region has 15 residues. Germline V CDR1 and CDR2: MDHEN, SYDVKM. This chain's CDR3 is CASMPGLAGGYEQYF. The CDR3 nucleotides read TGTGCCAGCATGCCGGGACTAGCGGGGGGTTACGAGCAGTACTTC.

This clonotype occurred many times. Since the library was made to target alpha chains, this beta chain is a stray read and its abundance is not meaningful. The CDR3 region has the DNA TGCAGTGCTGGCTACGTCTACGAGCAGTACTTC. This codes for CSAGYVYEQYF. The chain is built from TRBV20-1 and TRBJ2-7; unclear D gene. Germline loops: CDR1 DFQATT, CDR2 SNEGSKA (reference sequence). CDR3 length: 11 amino acids. V lost 5 bases, J lost 3 bases, and 8 bases lay in between.

This clonotype was seen ten or more times. This beta chain lies outside the target of a library built for alpha chains; its clone size means little. The chain's CDR3 is CASSVTTVQGSDYGYTF. The CDR3 DNA is TGTGCCAGCAGCGTAACTACCGTACAGGGATCGGACTATGGCTACACCTTC. This chain links TRBV9 with TRBJ1-2; D might be TRBD1 (6 bases). The CDR3 consists of 17 residues. The germline V gene encodes CDR1 SGDLS and CDR2 YYNGEE. The V gene lost 1 base and the J gene lost 3 bases, with 19 bases spanning the gap.

A few counts support this clonotype. Being off target in a library aimed at alpha chains, this beta chain has a size of little meaning. The chain has TRBV6-2 or TRBV6-3 and TRBJ1-1; no firm D call. CDR3 length equals 13 residues. Trimming left V 0 bases short and J 7 bases short, with 9 bases between. Germline V lookup: CDR1 MNHEY, CDR2 SVGEGT. CDR3 amino acids: CASSYSRANEAFF. DNA for the CDR3: TGTGCCAGCAGTTACTCTAGGGCCAATGAAGCTTTCTTT.

Sample share makes this clonotype medium-sized (0.01 to 0.1%). This beta chain is an unintended read in a library built for alpha chains; its size means little. The chain uses TRBV5-1 and TRBJ1-3; D ambiguous. Germline CDR1 and CDR2: SGHRS and YFSETQ. V was pared by 4 bases and J by 0 bases, with 11 bases between. The CDR3 covers 15 residues. CDR3 sequence (DNA): TGCGCCAGCAGCCACTCGATAAACTCTGGAAACACCATATATTTT. It encodes CASSHSINSGNTIYF.

Ten or more counts support this clonotype. A library prepared for alpha chains yielded this beta chain as an off-target read; its size is of little meaning. This chain uses TRBV20-1 with TRBJ2-5, with 9 bases aligning to TRBD2. Germline V gene data show CDR1 as DFQATT and CDR2 as SNEGSKA (reference sequence). V lost 0 bases to trimming and J lost 4 bases; unmatched junction nucleotides: 6. The CDR3 is 15 amino acids. CDR3: CSARDWQRGVETQYF. CDR3 bases: TGCAGTGCTAGAGATTGGCAGCGGGGGGTAGAGACCCAGTACTTC.

By proportion, this clonotype is medium-sized. As an off-target read in a library built for alpha chains, this beta chain has a frequency of little significance. V usage is TRBV7-2 and J usage is TRBJ1-5; 7 nucleotides align to TRBD1. V lost 4 bases, J lost 3 bases, and 9 bases stayed unmatched. Per germline, CDR1 SGHTA and CDR2 FQGNSA. This CDR3 is built from 16 residues. The CDR3 DNA reads TGTGCCAGCAGCTCGCGCTTGGGACAGTACAATCAGCCCCAGCATTTT. It codes for CASSSRLGQYNQPQHF.

As for this clonotype: This beta chain is an unintended read in a library built for alpha chains; its size means little. The rearrangement joins TRBV14 to TRBJ1-2; TRBD1 might be the D (6 bases). CDR1 is SGHDN, CDR2 FVKESK, per germline. V was cut by 3 bases and J by 4 bases, with 18 bases left in between. The CDR3 totals 16 residues. In nucleotides, the CDR3 is TGTGCCAGCAGCCAGGGTGGAACAGGGACCCTCTATGGCTACACCTTC. It translates to CASSQGGTGTLYGYTF.

In this sample, this clonotype turned up many times. Because the library targeted alpha chains, this beta chain is an off-target read whose size means little. J is TRBJ1-2 and V is TRBV11-2; D remains unclear. CDR1 is SGHAT and CDR2 is FQNNGV in the germline V gene. Trimming cost V 5 bases and J 1 base, with 5 bases left between them. The CDR3 loop spans 12 amino acids. The CDR3 sequence is CASSRDNYGYTF. DNA of the CDR3: TGTGCCAGCAGCCGGGATAACTATGGCTACACCTTC.

By sample share, this clonotype is medium-sized. The library was prepared for alpha chains; this beta chain is a stray read, so its frequency means little. The chain is built from TRBV10-3 and TRBJ2-7; D tentatively fits TRBD1 or TRBD2 (5 bases each). The ends were cut back, 1 base at V and 7 bases at J, with 29 bases in the middle. The germline CDR1 and CDR2 sequences are ENHRY and SYGVKD. The CDR3 runs 19 residues. The CDR3 DNA sequence: TGTGCCATCAGTGAGTTTTCCGGGGCCCGGGTTAACCCACTGGGGGAGCAGTACTTC. This translates into CAISEFSGARVNPLGEQYF.

In its sample, this clonotype was seen many times. For a library built for alpha chains, this beta chain is a stray read; little rests on its size. The J gene is TRBJ1-1, the V gene TRBV2; D gene unclear. This CDR3 contains 13 residues. V was shortened by 1 base and J by 4 bases, with 7 bases between the two germline ends. Germline lookup yields CDR1 SNHLY and CDR2 FYNNEI. CDR3 residues: CASSEEGSTEAFF. In nucleotides, the CDR3 is TGTGCCAGCAGTGAAGAAGGTTCCACTGAAGCTTTCTTT. Complete variable domain (other parts from reference TRBV2 and TRBJ1-1): EPEVTQTPSHQVTQMGQEVILRCVPISNHLYFYWYRQILGQKVEFLVSFYNNEISEKSEIFDDQFSVERPDGSNFTLKIRSTKLEDSAMYFCASSEEGSTEAFFGQGTRLTVV.

This clonotype was seen many times. This beta chain turned up in a library designed for alpha chains; as an off-target read, its abundance says little. The chain has TRBV7-8 and TRBJ2-3; perhaps D is TRBD1 or TRBD2 (5 bases each). The CDR3 length is 18 residues. CDR1 is SGHVS, CDR2 FQNEAQ, per germline. Trimming took 5 bases from V and 0 from J, leaving 21 bases between them. The CDR3 region has the DNA TGTGCCAGCAGCCCAAGTCGGATTACTGGGGGAAGCACAGATACGCAGTATTTT. Protein: CASSPSRITGGSTDTQYF. Variable domain in full (rest from reference TRBV7-8 and TRBJ2-3): GAGVSQSPRYKVAKRGQDVALRCDPISGHVSLFWYQQALGQGPEFLTYFQNEAQLDKSGLPSDRFFAERPEGSVSTLKIQRTQQEDSAVYLCASSPSRITGGSTDTQYFGPGTRLTVL.

This clonotype was seen only once. This beta chain came through as a stray read in a library set up for alpha chains, and its size says little. The genes are TRBV10-3 and TRBJ2-5; 9 bases map to TRBD1. The CDR3 sequence is 15 residues long. J was trimmed by 4 bases and V by 3 bases; bases with no gene match: 6. Germline CDR1 and CDR2: ENHRY and SYGVKD. CDR3 in amino acids: CAISDQGTGRETQYF. The DNA of the CDR3 is TGTGCCATCAGTGATCAAGGGACAGGGCGAGAGACCCAGTACTTC.

In its sample, this clonotype was seen many times. The library was prepared for alpha chains; this beta chain is a stray read, so its frequency means little. The chain joins TRBV6-6 to TRBJ2-4; D is perhaps TRBD2 (7 bases). This CDR3 contains 14 residues. V lost 3 bases and J lost 7, with 13 bases in between. Germline V gives CDR1 MNHNY, CDR2 SVGAGI (reference sequence). CDR3 residues: CASSYAGADNIQYF. The DNA of the CDR3 is TGTGCCAGCAGTTATGCGGGGGCAGATAACATTCAGTACTTC.

This clonotype was seen ten or more times. This beta chain was picked up by a library intended for alpha chains and is off target, so its count carries little meaning. V is TRBV19 and J is TRBJ2-3; D unresolved. The CDR3 runs to 15 residues. V was pared by 4 bases and J by 3 bases, with 14 bases between. Germline V gene lookup returns CDR1 LNHDA and CDR2 SQIVND (reference sequence). The CDR3 region has the DNA TGTGCCAGTAGTACCCGGGCCGTGGGGACAGATACGCAGTATTTT. This translates into CASSTRAVGTDTQYF.

This clonotype occurred many times. Found in a library prepared for alpha chains, this beta chain is an off-target read, and its abundance has little meaning. This chain links TRBV30 with TRBJ2-4; 10 positions match TRBD2. V lost 0 bases to trimming and J lost 2 bases; unmatched junction nucleotides: 4. This CDR3 is 16 amino acids long. CDR1 GTSNPN and CDR2 SVGIG come from the germline V gene (reference sequence). The CDR3 loop is CAWSVASGGSKNIQYF. The CDR3 DNA follows: TGTGCCTGGAGTGTAGCTAGCGGGGGATCCAAAAACATTCAGTACTTC.

This clonotype was seen repeatedly, ten times or more. The library was designed around alpha chains, so this beta chain is a stray read whose abundance carries little weight. The rearrangement uses TRBV28 and TRBJ2-7; D gene unclear. Germline V gives CDR1 MDHEN, CDR2 SYDVKM. V lost 4 bases and J lost 2, with 15 bases in between. The CDR3 is made up of 15 amino acids. Written as DNA, the CDR3 is TGTGCCAGCAGTTCAACCGGGCTAAACACCTACGAGCAGTACTTC. This encodes CASSSTGLNTYEQYF.

With regard to this clonotype: Because the library targeted alpha chains, this beta chain is an off-target read whose size means little. The rearrangement joins TRBV5-1 to TRBJ1-2; no firm D call. Trimming stripped 2 bases from V and 4 bases from J, with 12 bases between. This CDR3 is built from 14 residues. The germline V gene has CDR1 SGHRS and CDR2 YFSETQ. CDR3: CASSLNRQSYGYTF. The CDR3, as DNA: TGCGCCAGCAGCTTAAACCGGCAAAGCTATGGCTACACCTTC.